This is a list of T cell receptor beta chains from one sample in a study of T cell responses to AZD1222 COVID-19 vaccine. TCRdb's table, derived via immunoSEQ multiplex PCR, lists solely in-frame clones and lacks some. The data show some 200,000 clones, approximately 93% seen once. The material was peripheral blood, obtained 28 days after the second AZD1222 dose. These TCRs come from an adult who received the AZD1222 COVID-19 vaccine. Both conserved end residues are part of each CDR3. Fields, in order: V gene, CDR3 length, clone size, D gene, J gene, CDR3 protein, CDR3 DNA. A D gene is named only where the DNA matches it firmly. The size of a clone is reported for some rows only, either as once, few or many, or as a class for expanded clones.

V: TRBV15
length: 16
size: once
D: .
J: TRBJ1-3
CDR3: CATSRDPQGSGNTIYF
DNA: TGTGCCACCAGCAGAGATCCCCAGGGTTCTGGAAACACCATATATTTT

V: TRBV12-3/TRBV12-4
length: 13
size: .
D: .
J: TRBJ1-1
CDR3: CASSTDARGEAFF
DNA: TGTGCCAGCAGTACAGACGCAAGAGGAGAAGCTTTCTTT

V: TRBV5-6
length: 13
size: .
D: .
J: TRBJ1-1
CDR3: CASSEFPWGPAFF
DNA: TGTGCCAGCAGCGAATTCCCTTGGGGTCCGGCTTTCTTT

V: TRBV12-5
length: 16
size: .
D: .
J: TRBJ1-2
CDR3: CASGLYTNNLGYGYTF
DNA: TGTGCTAGTGGTTTGTACACCAACAATCTCGGCTATGGCTACACCTTC

V: TRBV6-1
length: 15
size: .
D: TRBD1
J: TRBJ1-2
CDR3: CASTIDRGYGYGYTF
DNA: TGTGCCAGCACCATCGACAGGGGCTATGGCTATGGCTACACCTTC

V: TRBV19
length: 13
size: once
D: TRBD1
J: TRBJ1-1
CDR3: CASLRGGDTEAFF
DNA: TGTGCCAGCTTGCGAGGGGGCGACACTGAAGCTTTCTTT

V: TRBV28
length: 14
size: .
D: .
J: TRBJ1-2
CDR3: CASSSGLLNYGYTF
DNA: TGTGCCAGCAGTTCCGGTCTGCTCAACTATGGCTACACCTTC

V: TRBV2
length: 15
size: .
D: .
J: TRBJ1-3
CDR3: CASSDGGLGGNTIYF
DNA: TGTGCCAGCAGTGACGGTGGTCTCGGAGGAAACACCATATATTTT

V: TRBV21-1
length: 16
size: once
D: .
J: TRBJ2-7
CDR3: CASSKKGIKQGREQYF
DNA: TGTGCCAGCAGCAAAAAGGGGATAAAACAGGGGCGCGAGCAGTACTTC

V: TRBV27
length: 18
size: .
D: .
J: TRBJ2-3
CDR3: CASSLASSGPRSTDTQYF
DNA: TGTGCCAGCAGTTTAGCCTCCAGCGGGCCGAGGAGCACAGATACGCAGTATTTT

V: TRBV27
length: 13
size: .
D: TRBD1
J: TRBJ2-7
CDR3: CASSSGGPYEQYF
DNA: TGTGCCAGTTCCTCAGGGGGCCCCTACGAGCAGTACTTC

V: TRBV24-1
length: 15
size: .
D: .
J: TRBJ1-2
CDR3: CATSDPARNNYGYTF
DNA: TGTGCCACCAGTGACCCCGCCAGGAACAACTATGGCTACACCTTC

V: TRBV19
length: 11
size: .
D: .
J: TRBJ1-1
CDR3: CAAARGTEAFF
DNA: TGTGCCGCCGCCCGAGGCACTGAAGCTTTCTTT

V: TRBV4-1
length: 19
size: .
D: TRBD2
J: TRBJ2-5
CDR3: CASSQDWAGTSGGLETQYF
DNA: TGCGCCAGCAGCCAAGATTGGGCCGGGACTAGCGGGGGACTAGAGACCCAGTACTTC

V: TRBV19
length: 15
size: .
D: TRBD1
J: TRBJ1-2
CDR3: CASTLSDRPNYGYTF
DNA: TGTGCCAGTACCCTATCGGACAGGCCTAACTATGGCTACACCTTC

V: TRBV19
length: 15
size: .
D: .
J: TRBJ1-3
CDR3: CASSIRDGSGNTIYF
DNA: TGTGCCAGTAGTATTCGGGACGGCTCTGGAAACACCATATATTTT

V: TRBV7-9
length: 14
size: .
D: TRBD1
J: TRBJ2-7
CDR3: CASSRDSAYYEQYF
DNA: TGTGCCAGCAGCCGGGACAGCGCTTACTACGAGCAGTACTTC

V: TRBV27
length: 15
size: .
D: .
J: TRBJ1-2
CDR3: CASSSQTGTNYGYTF
DNA: TGTGCCAGCAGTTCTCAGACAGGTACTAACTATGGCTACACCTTC

V: TRBV7-9
length: 12
size: .
D: .
J: TRBJ1-6
CDR3: CASSPSSSPLHF
DNA: TGTGCCAGCAGCCCATCAAGTTCACCCCTCCACTTT

V: TRBV2
length: 15
size: .
D: .
J: TRBJ1-4
CDR3: CASSVFGQTNEKLFF
DNA: TGTGCCAGCAGTGTTTTTGGACAGACTAATGAAAAACTGTTTTTT

V: TRBV3-1/TRBV3-2
length: 15
size: .
D: .
J: TRBJ2-7
CDR3: CASSRQGGGVREQYF
DNA: TGTGCCAGCAGCCGCCAAGGAGGGGGGGTTAGAGAGCAGTACTTC

V: TRBV6-5
length: 14
size: .
D: .
J: TRBJ1-1
CDR3: CASSYSGLNTEAFF
DNA: TGTGCCAGCAGTTACTCGGGGTTGAACACTGAAGCTTTCTTT

V: TRBV6-6
length: 14
size: .
D: TRBD1
J: TRBJ2-7
CDR3: CASRASGQGYEQYF
DNA: TGTGCCAGCAGAGCCTCGGGACAGGGCTACGAGCAGTACTTC

V: TRBV21-1
length: 23
size: .
D: .
J: TRBJ1-5
CDR3: CASRPSAIKERARKVYSNQPQHF
DNA: TGTGCCAGCAGACCGTCAGCAATCAAAGAGAGGGCCAGAAAAGTTTATAGCAATCAGCCCCAGCATTTT

V: TRBV7-3
length: 16
size: .
D: TRBD1
J: TRBJ2-2
CDR3: CASSSRTGGPTGELFF
DNA: TGTGCCAGCAGCTCTAGGACAGGGGGCCCCACCGGGGAGCTGTTTTTT

V: TRBV7-2
length: 16
size: .
D: .
J: TRBJ1-2
CDR3: CASSLLKGGRAYGYTF
DNA: TGTGCCAGCAGCTTATTAAAGGGAGGTAGGGCCTATGGCTACACCTTC

V: TRBV6-4
length: 16
size: .
D: .
J: TRBJ2-3
CDR3: CASSDSFRLSTDTQYF
DNA: TGTGCCAGCAGTGACTCCTTTCGACTTAGCACAGATACGCAGTATTTT

V: TRBV4-1
length: 17
size: .
D: TRBD1
J: TRBJ2-5
CDR3: CASSQGAAGGMGKTQYF
DNA: TGCGCCAGCAGCCAAGGTGCGGCAGGGGGCATGGGTAAGACCCAGTACTTC

V: TRBV7-2
length: 15
size: .
D: .
J: TRBJ1-6
CDR3: CASSLASSYNSPLHF
DNA: TGTGCCAGCAGCTTGGCTAGCTCCTATAATTCACCCCTCCACTTT

V: TRBV6-5
length: 15
size: .
D: TRBD1
J: TRBJ1-3
CDR3: CASRTSRQGRNTIYF
DNA: TGTGCCAGCAGGACTTCGCGACAGGGCCGAAACACCATATATTTT

V: TRBV12-2
length: 15
size: .
D: .
J: TRBJ2-7
CDR3: CASRLSSHPTYEQYF
DNA: TGTGCAAGTCGCTTATCGTCCCACCCCACCTACGAGCAGTACTTC

V: TRBV11-2
length: 11
size: .
D: .
J: TRBJ2-5
CDR3: CASFQRGAQYF
DNA: TGTGCCAGCTTCCAGAGGGGGGCCCAGTACTTC

V: TRBV25-1
length: 14
size: .
D: TRBD1
J: TRBJ1-6
CDR3: CASTQGGNNSPLHF
DNA: TGTGCCAGCACCCAGGGGGGTAATAATTCACCCCTCCACTTT

V: TRBV7-3
length: 16
size: .
D: TRBD2
J: TRBJ2-2
CDR3: CASSLYSGGTTGELFF
DNA: TGTGCCAGCAGCTTATATAGCGGGGGAACCACCGGGGAGCTGTTTTTT

V: TRBV6-4
length: 14
size: .
D: .
J: TRBJ1-6
CDR3: CASSEDSYNSPLHF
DNA: TGTGCCAGCAGTGAAGACTCCTATAATTCACCCCTCCACTTT

V: TRBV5-1
length: 13
size: .
D: .
J: TRBJ1-2
CDR3: CASSSGGANRYTF
DNA: TGCGCCAGCAGCTCCGGGGGGGCGAATCGCTACACCTTC

V: TRBV7-8
length: 17
size: .
D: TRBD1
J: TRBJ1-2
CDR3: CASSLNAPTGGSYGYTF
DNA: TGTGCCAGCAGCTTAAATGCCCCGACAGGGGGATCCTATGGCTACACCTTC

V: TRBV16
length: 13
size: .
D: .
J: TRBJ1-2
CDR3: CASSQVFEMGYTF
DNA: TGTGCCAGCAGCCAAGTATTTGAGATGGGCTACACCTTC

V: TRBV3-1/TRBV3-2
length: 17
size: .
D: .
J: TRBJ2-3
CDR3: CASRWGAWDQSTDTQYF
DNA: TGTGCCAGCAGATGGGGGGCGTGGGACCAGAGCACAGATACGCAGTATTTT

V: TRBV7-9
length: 13
size: .
D: .
J: TRBJ2-3
CDR3: CASSAAVSDTQYF
DNA: TGTGCCAGCAGCGCCGCCGTCTCAGATACGCAGTATTTT

V: TRBV27
length: 17
size: .
D: TRBD1
J: TRBJ1-5
CDR3: CASSSGTGWRGGQPQHF
DNA: TGTGCCAGCAGCTCCGGGACAGGGTGGAGAGGAGGCCAGCCCCAGCATTTT

V: TRBV27
length: 15
size: .
D: .
J: TRBJ1-4
CDR3: CASSYNRATNEKLFF
DNA: TGTGCCAGCAGTTATAACAGGGCAACTAATGAAAAACTGTTTTTT

V: TRBV6-1
length: 15
size: .
D: TRBD1
J: TRBJ1-1
CDR3: CASSDGQGRNTEAFF
DNA: TGTGCCAGCAGTGACGGACAGGGGAGGAACACTGAAGCTTTCTTT

V: TRBV18
length: 15
size: .
D: .
J: TRBJ1-2
CDR3: CASSPPEGLNYGYTF
DNA: TGTGCCAGCTCACCACCGGAAGGGCTTAACTATGGCTACACCTTC